This T cell receptor (beta chain) was captured in a study of T-cell memory formation after mild COVID-19. TCRdb analysed the 5' RACE reads with MiXCR anew, one entry per CDR3 protein. The table lists 250,000 or so distinct CDR3 sequences, over 15% of them singletons, with 23% in the top ten. The CDR3 length is 15 residues. CDR1 and CDR2 (germline): SGHAT, FQNNGV. Trimming stripped 7 bases from V and 7 bases from J, with 22 bases between. Material: PBMCs or a T cell subset sorted from them (not recorded which). The clonotype was recovered from a man younger than 35 who had mild COVID-19 (a few samples of this study predate the infection). Cell type and time point are not known. V usage is TRBV11-2 and J usage is TRBJ1-2; no clear D. The CDR3 sequence is CASMMGPINLGGYTF. The CDR3 bases are TGTGCCAGCATGATGGGCCCAATAAATTTAGGTGGCTACACCTTC.